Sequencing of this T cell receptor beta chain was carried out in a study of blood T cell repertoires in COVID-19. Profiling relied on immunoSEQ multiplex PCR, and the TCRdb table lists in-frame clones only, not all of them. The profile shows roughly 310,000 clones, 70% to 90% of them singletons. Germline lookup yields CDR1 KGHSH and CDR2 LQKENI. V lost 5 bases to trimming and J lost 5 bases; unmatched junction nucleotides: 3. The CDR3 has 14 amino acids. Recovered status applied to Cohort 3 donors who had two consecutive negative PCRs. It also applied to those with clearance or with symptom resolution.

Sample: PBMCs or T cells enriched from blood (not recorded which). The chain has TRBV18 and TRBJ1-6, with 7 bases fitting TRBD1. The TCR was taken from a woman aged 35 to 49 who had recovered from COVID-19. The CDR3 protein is CASSSGQNNSPLHF. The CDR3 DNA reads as TGTGCCAGCTCATCGGGACAGAATAATTCACCCCTCCACTTT. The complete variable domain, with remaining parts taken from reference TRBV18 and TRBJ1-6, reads NAGVMQNPRHLVRRRGQEARLRCSPMKGHSHVYWYRQLPEEGLKFMVYLQKENIIDESGMPKERFSAEFPKEGPSILRIQQVVRGDSAAYFCASSSGQNNSPLHFGNGTRLTVT.